This T cell receptor (beta chain) was sequenced in a study of cytomegalovirus exposure and HLA in healthy donors. Study-wide findings and caveats: The study designated 150 or so TCR beta chains cytomegalovirus-associated. Most TCRs appeared rarely, but some public TCRs recurred in many donors.

Donors came from a validation cohort of about 110 subjects, distinct from the first 666-subject cohort. Sequenced by immunoSEQ multiplex PCR; TCRdb stores in-frame clones only, minus some. The sample consists of roughly 110,000 clones, 88% of them appearing once. Details on this clone: The antigen is not known.

Germline CDR1 reads LNHNV; CDR2 reads YYDKDF (reference sequence). Trimming at V came to 0 bases and at J to 8 bases, leaving 3 bases not matched to a gene. The CDR3 extends over 15 amino acids. The TCR was taken from a woman between 18 and 30 years old in good health and CMV-seropositive. V gene TRBV15 combines with J gene TRBJ1-6; 8 bases match TRBD1. Sequenced input: PBMCs. CDR3 in DNA: TGTGCCACCAGCAGAGAGACAGGGGTGGATTCACCCCTCCACTTT. Translation: CATSRETGVDSPLHF. Full variable domain (rest looked up from reference TRBV15 and TRBJ1-6): DAMVIQNPRYQVTQFGKPVTLSCSQTLNHNVMYWYQQKSSQAPKLLFHYYDKDFNNEADTPDNFQSRRPNTSFCFLDIRSPGLGDTAMYLCATSRETGVDSPLHFGNGTRLTVT.